Sequencing of this TCR beta chain was carried out in a study of T cell responses to AZD1222 COVID-19 vaccine (dated by TCRdb to the early 2020s). For the wider study: A total of about 240 trial participants underwent TCR sequencing, of whom 207 received two doses of AZD1222 and about 25 received two doses of the MenACWY control vaccine. Trial participants were enrolled by age into 18-55, 56-69 and 70-plus year subgroups, with roughly 150, 30 and 60 TCR-sequenced participants respectively. The investigation overall reported the following: Because no day 14 peak-response samples were available, the repertoires could be characterized only after the peak T cell response. Conclusions about previously exposed vaccinees are limited, since just 6 or 7 AZD1222 recipients were seropositive for SARS-CoV-2 at baseline. CD4 TCRs associated with the vaccine covered the entire spike protein, and the dominant responses were in regions 160-218 and 743-854. After two AZD1222 doses, spike-specific TCR breadth and depth were significantly higher than at day 0 and than in MenACWY recipients. Nearly half of unique spike-specific TCRs reportedly recognized epitopes outside regions mutated in the B.1.351 and B.1.1.7 variants. The 56-69-year group was small, and its depth increase did not reach significance, likely because of low power. Participants were mostly white British, with more females than males. The authors suggested clonal diversity may have been underestimated.

The CDR3 regions of human TCRbeta chains were analyzed by immunosequencing. The authors' pipeline ran thus. Repertoire TCRs were matched against a reference library of SARS-CoV-2-specific TCRs generated with the MIRA antigen-specificity platform. Breadth was defined as the fraction of unique TCRs that were SARS-CoV-2-associated. Depth was defined as the fraction of total T cells that were SARS-CoV-2-associated. Each spike-specific TCR was assigned to its reactive spike region and to a CD4 or CD8 class using the MIRA data. Log10-transformed breadth and depth values were compared by one-way ANOVA with Sidak's multiple comparisons tests. TCRdb re-hosts the immuneACCESS table, in-frame sequences only. Its copies lack some clones; in the studies checked, an unresolved V gene accounts for under half of them, and the cause for the rest is not known. V and J calls and clone size come straight from that table; D and trimming were deduced from the DNA. The sample table records some 94,000 clones; over 85% of these occur just once. About 5% of the sample belongs to the ten largest clones.

This clone was counted only a few times. Its antigen remains undetermined. The sample holds no much larger clone one base away, and base qualities are not on file. In light of the paper, this sample's time point label describes: about 28 days (+/-7) after the second vaccine dose. Because spike-specific TCR depth and breadth did not differ between the two schedules, AZD1222 recipients who got a second dose at roughly 4 weeks were pooled with those who got a second dose at roughly 12 weeks. The vaccinee samples were drawn from two UK trials, COV001 and COV002, one of which was a single-blind randomized controlled phase 2/3 trial testing AZD1222 (ChAdOx1 nCoV-19) in healthy adults. For TCRbeta chain sequencing, PBMC samples from trial participants were taken at day 0 and at day 28 after the second dose. V loses 0 bases, J loses 4 bases, and the germline ends lie 9 bases apart. From cysteine to phenylalanine, the CDR3 is 14 amino acids long. Of the read, only the CDR3 DNA is kept; its 42 bases are in frame from base 1. From a lookup of the germline V gene, CDR1 and CDR2 are SGHTA and FQGNSA.

The receptor was derived from an adult who received the AZD1222 COVID-19 vaccine. This chain is built from TRBV7-2 and TRBJ1-1; 6 matching bases give a weak D call of TRBD1. The sample here was peripheral blood, taken 28 days after the second AZD1222 dose. Here the CDR3 is given as CASSLARDTTEAFF. The nucleotide sequence reads TGTGCCAGCAGCTTAGCAAGGGACACCACTGAAGCTTTCTTT.